One and the same sample provided the 19 T cell receptor beta chains below, sequenced in a study of T-cell reconstitution after alpha-beta-depleted transplantation in children. Unique molecular identifiers were incorporated when the TCRbeta library was constructed. TCRdb analysed the PCR reads with MiXCR anew, one entry per CDR3 protein. The sample records around 960,000 distinct CDR3 sequences, roughly 29% being singletons. The sample here was PBMCs, mostly from graft donor cells, taken 360 days after TCRalphabeta/CD19-depleted stem cell transplant. The source of these receptors is a boy less than two years old who had a stem cell transplant for SCID, so the T cells may come from the graft donor.

This chain uses TRBV4-1 with TRBJ1-6; 8 nucleotides align to TRBD1. The trim removed 6 bases at V and 0 bases at J, leaving 7 bases unmatched. This CDR3 is 17 amino acids long. Germline-derived CDR1 and CDR2 are MGHRA and YSYEKL. The CDR3 is CASRNGDRSSYNSPLHF. The CDR3 nucleotides read TGCGCCAGCAGAAATGGGGACAGGAGCTCCTATAATTCACCCCTCCACTTT.

This clonotype was recorded a few times. The chain couples TRBV20-1 to TRBJ2-1; 8 nucleotides align to TRBD2. The germline gives CDR1 DFQATT, CDR2 SNEGSKA (reference sequence). Losses at the gene ends were 0 bases for V and 0 bases for J; bases not matched to a gene: 7. The CDR3 is 17 residues long. The DNA of the CDR3 is TGCAGTGCTAGAGATTATGAAACTAGCGGCTCCTACAATGAGCAGTTCTTC. As protein: CSARDYETSGSYNEQFF.

The J gene is TRBJ2-2, the V gene TRBV12-3 or TRBV12-4, with a weak D call TRBD2 (5 bases). The CDR3 extends over 14 amino acids. V lost 5 bases to trimming and J lost 5 bases, with 12 bases between them. CDR3 nucleotide sequence: TGTGCCAGCAGTACCGGAGGAAGAACCGGGGAGCTGTTTTTT. Translated, it gives CASSTGGRTGELFF.

The chain carries TRBV7-3 and TRBJ2-2; 8 bases line up with TRBD1. J was trimmed by 4 bases and V by 1 base; bases with no gene match: 8. Germline CDR1 reads SGHTA; CDR2 reads FQGTGA. This CDR3 is 17 amino acids long. This CDR3 reads CASSLRTGTGSTGELFF. In DNA form, the CDR3 reads TGTGCCAGCAGCTTAAGGACCGGGACAGGTAGCACCGGGGAGCTGTTTTTT.

This clonotype was found a few times. This chain connects TRBV5-1 to TRBJ2-7; tentatively, D is TRBD1 (6 bases). CDR3 length: 14 residues. The germline V gene encodes CDR1 SGHRS and CDR2 YFSETQ. The V gene lost 4 bases and the J gene lost 5 bases, with 16 bases spanning the gap. CDR3 sequence reads: CASSPGVLSDEQYF. The DNA of the CDR3 is TGCGCCAGCAGCCCAGGGGTCCTTTCGGACGAGCAGTACTTC.

The chain links TRBV4-1 to TRBJ2-1; 13 positions match TRBD2. V was pared by 1 base and J by 3 bases, with 6 bases of the junction left unmatched. Per germline, CDR1 MGHRA and CDR2 YSYEKL. The CDR3 covers 18 residues. CDR3 loop: CASSQAPGTSGVYNEQFF. For the CDR3, the DNA is TGCGCCAGCAGCCAAGCCCCCGGGACTAGCGGGGTCTACAATGAGCAGTTCTTC.

Written as DNA, the CDR3 is TGCAGCGTTGCGGGGGCCTATGAAGCTTTCTTT. This codes for CSVAGAYEAFF. V gene TRBV29-1 combines with J gene TRBJ1-1; D is perhaps TRBD1 (6 bases). Germline V gene data show CDR1 as SQVTM and CDR2 as ANQGSEA. Trimming took off 4 bases at V and 7 bases at J, with 10 bases between the two ends. There are 11 residues in the CDR3.

Only one count was recorded for this clonotype. The chain carries TRBV6-1 and TRBJ1-3; TRBD1 matches at 7 bases. V dropped 6 bases and J dropped 5; count of bases not matched to a gene: 7. Germline assignment: CDR1 MNHNS and CDR2 SASEGT. The CDR3 totals 14 residues. DNA for the CDR3: TGTGCCAGCAGGCCTCGGGACAGCAGAAACACCATATATTTT. This sequence encodes CASRPRDSRNTIYF.

This clonotype was recorded at least ten times. J is TRBJ2-5 and V is TRBV7-9; perhaps TRBD2 as D (6 bases). The germline CDR1 and CDR2 sequences are SEHNR and FQNEAQ (reference sequence). V was cut by 2 bases and J by 9 bases, with 13 bases left in between. The length of the CDR3 is 13 residues. CDR3 sequence: CASSLLGGESQYF. The CDR3 DNA follows: TGTGCCAGCAGCTTACTCGGCGGGGAGTCCCAGTACTTC. Complete variable domain (other parts from reference TRBV7-9 and TRBJ2-5): DTGVSQNPRHKITKRGQNVTFRCDPISEHNRLYWYRQTLGQGPEFLTYFQNEAQLEKSRLLSDRFSAERPKGSFSTLEIQRTEQGDSAMYLCASSLLGGESQYFGPGTRLLVL.

This clonotype was counted between two and nine times. The rearrangement links TRBV20-1 to TRBJ1-1; D not resolved. Germline V gene sequence: CDR1 DFQATT, CDR2 SNEGSKA (reference sequence). With 0 bases removed from V and 0 bases from J, the gap between germline ends came to 8 bases. CDR3 length: 14 amino acids. The CDR3 loop is CSARDESMNTEAFF. CDR3 DNA sequence: TGCAGTGCTAGAGATGAGAGTATGAACACTGAAGCTTTCTTT.

The chain is built from TRBV10-3 and TRBJ1-1, with D uncertain. The germline V gene encodes CDR1 ENHRY and CDR2 SYGVKD. V was pared by 2 bases and J by 3 bases, with 28 bases between. The length of the CDR3 is 20 residues. DNA of the CDR3: TGTGCCATCAGTGAGAGGCCTTTCGTGTTGTTAGGGTTAGCGGACACTGAAGCTTTCTTT. Its protein is CAISERPFVLLGLADTEAFF.

This clonotype was seen more than once but under ten times. This sequence joins TRBV7-2 and TRBJ1-5, with no clear D. CDR3 length: 15 residues. With 1 base removed from V and 1 base from J, the gap between germline ends came to 8 bases. Germline-derived CDR1 and CDR2 are SGHTA and FQGNSA. The CDR3 sequence: CASSLGRLSNQPQHF. The DNA for the CDR3 is TGTGCCAGCAGCTTAGGACGGCTGAGCAATCAGCCCCAGCATTTT.

The chain carries TRBV15 and TRBJ2-1; D is uncertain. With 1 base removed from V and 4 bases from J, the gap between germline ends came to 17 bases. The CDR3 sequence is 17 residues long. CDR1 and CDR2 (germline): LNHNV, YYDKDF (reference sequence). The chain's CDR3 is CATSRGSFLVLYNEQFF. The CDR3 DNA is TGTGCCACCAGCAGAGGCAGTTTCCTCGTCTTGTACAATGAGCAGTTCTTC.

This clonotype occurred a few times. The V gene is TRBV29-1, the J gene TRBJ2-3; possible D gene TRBD2, 5 bases. The germline CDR1 and CDR2 sequences are SQVTM and ANQGSEA. V gave up 8 bases and J gave up 2 bases, with 14 bases separating them. The CDR3 totals 13 residues. In DNA form, the CDR3 reads TGCAGCCAGGCGGGCAAACTCACAGATACGCAGTATTTT. Protein product: CSQAGKLTDTQYF.

This clonotype was picked up one time. This chain joins TRBV2 and TRBJ2-2; unclear D gene. Germline V gives CDR1 SNHLY, CDR2 FYNNEI. V lost 6 bases and J 2 bases, leaving 10 bases between the germline ends. The CDR3 has 14 residues. The CDR3 DNA follows: TGTGCCAGCAGGATCCCTCCTAACACCGGGGAGCTGTTTTTT. Protein sequence: CASRIPPNTGELFF.

The rearrangement links TRBV10-3 to TRBJ2-6, with 10 bases fitting TRBD1. Per the germline V gene, CDR1 is ENHRY and CDR2 is SYGVKD. V shed 2 bases, J shed 2 bases, and the junction held 0 bases outside the gene matches. The length of the CDR3 is 16 residues. The CDR3, as DNA: TGTGCCATCAGTGAGGGGACAGGGGCTGGGGCCAACGTCCTGACTTTC. It yields the protein CAISEGTGAGANVLTF.

This clonotype came up many times. The chain recombines TRBV21-1 with TRBJ2-7; TRBD1 is taken as the D call from the table, unchecked against the DNA. TRBV21-1 is a known pseudogene. This CDR3 is built from 14 residues. CDR3 protein: CASSKGPHNYEQYF. As DNA, the CDR3 is TGTGCCAGCAGCAAGGGACCGCACAACTACGAGCAGTACTTC.

The table lists this clonotype with a few counts. This chain links TRBV10-3 with TRBJ2-7, with 9 bases aligning to TRBD1. CDR3 length: 16 amino acids. Trimming took 6 bases from V and 0 from J; bases not matched to a gene: 9. Germline V CDR1 and CDR2: ENHRY, SYGVKD. This chain's CDR3 is CAISLRDRALSYEQYF. As DNA, the CDR3 is TGTGCCATCAGCCTCCGGGACAGGGCCCTCTCCTACGAGCAGTACTTC.

This clonotype was found a few times. The V call is TRBV29-1, the J call TRBJ1-1, with TRBD1 as a possible D gene (6 bases). V lost 0 bases, J lost 5 bases, and 10 bases lay in between. The CDR3 is 13 residues long. Germline V gives CDR1 SQVTM, CDR2 ANQGSEA. The CDR3 sequence is CSVEEIGGTEAFF. In DNA, the CDR3 is TGCAGCGTTGAAGAAATAGGGGGGACTGAAGCTTTCTTT.